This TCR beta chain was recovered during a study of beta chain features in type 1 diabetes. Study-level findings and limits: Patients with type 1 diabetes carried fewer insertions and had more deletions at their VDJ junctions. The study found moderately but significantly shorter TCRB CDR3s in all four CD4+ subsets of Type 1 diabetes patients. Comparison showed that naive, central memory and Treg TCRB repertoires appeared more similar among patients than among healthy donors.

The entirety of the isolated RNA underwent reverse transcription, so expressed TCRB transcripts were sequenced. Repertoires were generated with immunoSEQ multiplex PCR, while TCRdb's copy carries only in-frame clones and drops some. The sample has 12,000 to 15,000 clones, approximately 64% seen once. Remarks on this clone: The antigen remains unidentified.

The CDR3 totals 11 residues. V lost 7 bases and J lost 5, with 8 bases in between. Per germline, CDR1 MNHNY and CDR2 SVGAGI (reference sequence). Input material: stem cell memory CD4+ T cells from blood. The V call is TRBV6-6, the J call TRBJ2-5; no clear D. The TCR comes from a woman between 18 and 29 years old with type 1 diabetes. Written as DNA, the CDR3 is TGTGCCAGCACCAACGGGGAGACCCAGTACTTC. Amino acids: CASTNGETQYF.